The 32 T cell receptor beta chains presented below share a single source sample, sequenced in a study of cytomegalovirus exposure and HLA in healthy donors. Assay: immunoSEQ multiplex PCR; the TCRdb copy retains only in-frame clones and omits some. The sample shows 150,000 to 180,000 clones, 86% of them seen only once. Sequenced sample: PBMCs. The receptors derive from a human donor in good health.

V and J are TRBV2 and TRBJ1-2; TRBD1 matches 9 bases. Unmatched junction bases numbered 7, after V lost 1 base and J lost 4 bases. Germline V gives CDR1 SNHLY, CDR2 FYNNEI. This CDR3 is built from 16 residues. CDR3 nucleotides: TGTGCCAGCAGTGAAGGGGGACAGGGCGGTGGCTATGGCTACACCTTC. This codes for CASSEGGQGGGYGYTF. Drawing the rest from reference TRBV2 and TRBJ1-2, the complete variable domain is EPEVTQTPSHQVTQMGQEVILRCVPISNHLYFYWYRQILGQKVEFLVSFYNNEISEKSEIFDDQFSVERPDGSNFTLKIRSTKLEDSAMYFCASSEGGQGGGYGYTFGSGTRLTVV.

V usage is TRBV6-6 and J usage is TRBJ2-7; 8 positions match TRBD2. V dropped 5 bases and J dropped 1; count of bases not matched to a gene: 4. The CDR3 is made up of 14 amino acids. Germline V gene lookup returns CDR1 MNHNY and CDR2 SVGAGI (reference sequence). CDR3 protein: CASSSTSGSYEQYF. CDR3 bases: TGTGCCAGCAGTAGTACTAGCGGTTCCTACGAGCAGTACTTC.

The chain employs TRBV19 and TRBJ2-7; the match to TRBD2 covers 9 bases. Losses at the gene ends were 3 bases for V and 3 bases for J; bases not matched to a gene: 3. The CDR3 sequence is 14 residues long. The germline V gene encodes CDR1 LNHDA and CDR2 SQIVND (reference sequence). This chain's CDR3 is CASSMGTSSYEQYF. CDR3 in DNA: TGTGCCAGTAGTATGGGGACTAGCAGCTACGAGCAGTACTTC.

Written as DNA, the CDR3 is TGTGCCAGCAGTCCTTCCTCTCTTAGGGGAGGTGAAAAACTGTTTTTT. Amino acid sequence: CASSPSSLRGGEKLFF. V is TRBV27 and J is TRBJ1-4; D may be TRBD1 (5 bases). Germline assignment: CDR1 MNHEY and CDR2 SMNVEV (reference sequence). The germline V and J ends were trimmed by 5 bases and 7 bases, with 20 bases remaining between them. CDR3 length: 16 residues. Full variable domain (rest looked up from reference TRBV27 and TRBJ1-4): EAQVTQNPRYLITVTGKKLTVTCSQNMNHEYMSWYRQDPGLGLRQIYYSMNVEVTDKGDVPEGYKVSRKEKRNFPLILESPSPNQTSLYFCASSPSSLRGGEKLFFGSGTQLSVL.

This clone has a single count. This chain's CDR3 is CASSEGSGGGHTEAFF. For the CDR3, the DNA is TGTGCCAGCAGCGAGGGATCAGGGGGCGGACACACTGAAGCTTTCTTT. The V gene is TRBV9, the J gene TRBJ1-1; 8 nucleotides match TRBD1. Trimming cost V 3 bases and J 3 bases; bases outside gene matches: 10. CDR3 length equals 16 residues. In germline, CDR1 is SGDLS, CDR2 YYNGEE.

The chain recombines TRBV9 with TRBJ2-1, with D possibly matching TRBD2 (5 bases). The CDR3 has 11 residues. Germline V CDR1 and CDR2: SGDLS, YYNGEE. Trimming pared 4 bases from V and 9 bases from J, leaving 8 bases between. In DNA, the CDR3 is TGTGCCAGCAGCACCACTAGTGAGCAGTTCTTC. This translates into CASSTTSEQFF.

The rearrangement uses TRBV27 and TRBJ2-7, with TRBD2 as a possible D gene (5 bases). Looked up from germline, CDR1 is MNHEY and CDR2 is SMNVEV (reference sequence). V shed 4 bases and J shed 5 bases, with 12 bases lying between them. CDR3 length: 13 amino acids. CDR3 coding DNA: TGTGCCAGCAGTTCGGGGTATCTCGACGAGCAGTACTTC. Translation: CASSSGYLDEQYF.

In this sample, this clone turned up once. V usage is TRBV7-9 and J usage is TRBJ2-2; TRBD1 matches 7 bases. Per germline, CDR1 SEHNR and CDR2 FQNEAQ (reference sequence). This CDR3 contains 18 residues. V was clipped by 4 bases and J by 0 bases; unmatched bases: 11. In DNA form, the CDR3 reads TGTGCCAGCAGCTCAAGTGGGGGACAGAGTGCGAACACCGGGGAGCTGTTTTTT. It is translated as CASSSSGGQSANTGELFF.

This clone was recorded once. V usage is TRBV18 and J usage is TRBJ2-7; tentatively, D is TRBD2 (5 bases). CDR1 KGHSH and CDR2 LQKENI come from the germline V gene. CDR3 size: 17 residues. V gave up 3 bases and J gave up 0 bases, with 18 bases separating them. CDR3 nucleotide sequence: TGTGCCAGCTCACCCCGCTCCCCAGCGGCAAGCTCCTACGAGCAGTACTTC. This gives the protein CASSPRSPAASSYEQYF.

This clone was detected a few times. This chain joins TRBV4-3 and TRBJ1-6; D is ambiguous. The CDR3 loop spans 13 amino acids. V shed 1 base and J shed 8 bases, with 6 bases lying between them. Germline CDR1 LGHNA, CDR2 YSLEER. The CDR3 DNA sequence: TGCGCCAGCAGCCAAGTCGTCGATTCACCCCTCCACTTT. Protein product: CASSQVVDSPLHF.

The rearrangement uses TRBV2 and TRBJ2-1; 12 bases match TRBD2. The germline V gene has CDR1 SNHLY and CDR2 FYNNEI. V was clipped by 8 bases and J by 4 bases; unmatched bases: 3. The CDR3 loop spans 14 amino acids. CDR3: CASLLAGGYNEQFF. CDR3 coding DNA: TGTGCCAGCCTACTAGCGGGGGGATACAATGAGCAGTTCTTC.

The chain combines TRBV11-2 with TRBJ2-7, with D perhaps TRBD1 (6 bases). There are 15 residues in the CDR3. Trimming cost V 5 bases and J 3 bases, with 17 bases left between them. CDR1 SGHAT and CDR2 FQNNGV come from the germline V gene. CDR3 sequence (DNA): TGTGCCAGCAGCACCTACAGGGCCTCAATCTACGAGCAGTACTTC. Translating gives CASSTYRASIYEQYF.

This clone came up once. The chain combines TRBV29-1 with TRBJ1-1, with a possible D match to TRBD1 (6 bases). Germline CDR1 reads SQVTM; CDR2 reads ANQGSEA. Trimming cost V 3 bases and J 4 bases, with 15 bases left between them. This CDR3 is 14 amino acids long. CDR3 in DNA: TGCAGCGTTGAGATCCTTACAGGGACCACTGAAGCTTTCTTT. Protein: CSVEILTGTTEAFF.

The rearrangement uses TRBV18 and TRBJ1-1; D is possibly TRBD1 (6 bases). Trimming shortened V by 5 bases and J by 1 base, and 8 bases separated the two germline ends. In germline, CDR1 is KGHSH, CDR2 LQKENI. The CDR3 spans 13 residues. The CDR3 region is CASSVTGNTEAFF. CDR3 coding DNA: TGTGCCAGCTCAGTGACAGGGAACACTGAAGCTTTCTTT.

On this clone: Relative to the germline gene, one junction end is altered; a read error may explain this. The rearrangement uses TRBV7-2 and TRBJ2-1; possible D gene TRBD2, 5 bases. Looked up from germline, CDR1 is SGHTA and CDR2 is FQGNSA. This CDR3 has 14 amino acids. The CDR3 here is CASSLSGIYSEQFF. CDR3 DNA: TGTGCCAGCAGCTTATCCGGGATCTACAGTGAGCAGTTCTTC.

V usage is TRBV18 and J usage is TRBJ1-2, with TRBD1 matching over 9 bases. Trimming took 2 bases from V and 7 from J; bases not matched to a gene: 5. Germline lookup yields CDR1 KGHSH and CDR2 LQKENI. The CDR3 extends over 14 amino acids. The CDR3 nucleotides read TGTGCCAGCTCACCAAGCGGACAGGGGAGTGGCTACACCTTC. This sequence encodes CASSPSGQGSGYTF.

In this sample, this clone turned up a few times. This chain uses TRBV6-4 with TRBJ1-1; possibly TRBD1 for D (6 bases). V dropped 4 bases and J dropped 4 bases, with 10 bases sitting between them. Germline V gives CDR1 MRHNA, CDR2 SNTAGT. The CDR3 has 13 amino acids. The CDR3 spells CASSATGSTEAFF. The DNA for the CDR3 is TGTGCCAGCAGTGCCACAGGGAGCACTGAAGCTTTCTTT.

V usage is TRBV27 and J usage is TRBJ1-1; TRBD1 aligns across 7 bases. V was pared by 5 bases and J by 4 bases, with 10 bases of the junction left unmatched. Germline V gene lookup returns CDR1 MNHEY and CDR2 SMNVEV (reference sequence). The CDR3 is 15 amino acids. This CDR3 is CASSGRGYETTEAFF. The CDR3 DNA is TGTGCCAGCAGTGGCAGGGGGTACGAGACCACTGAAGCTTTCTTT.

The CDR3 DNA is TGCGCCAGCAGCGTTCGGGGCCAGGGGGCCGCTGAAGCTTTCTTT. Translation: CASSVRGQGAAEAFF. The V and J genes are TRBV5-1 and TRBJ1-1; TRBD1 aligns across 8 bases. The J segment lost 6 bases and the V segment lost 4 bases, leaving 11 bases of the junction unmatched. Per the germline V gene, CDR1 is SGHRS and CDR2 is YFSETQ. The CDR3 is 15 amino acids.

This chain connects TRBV2 to TRBJ2-1; D gene ambiguous. Trimming removed 4 bases at V and 7 bases at J, with 5 bases between. Per the germline V gene, CDR1 is SNHLY and CDR2 is FYNNEI. There are 11 residues in the CDR3. CDR3 amino acids: CASSGRNEQFF. CDR3 DNA: TGTGCCAGCAGTGGCCGGAATGAGCAGTTCTTC.

V and J are TRBV5-1 and TRBJ1-1, with 10 bases aligning to TRBD1. This CDR3 spans 14 amino acids. Per the germline V gene, CDR1 is SGHRS and CDR2 is YFSETQ. Trimming cost V 6 bases and J 1 base; bases outside gene matches: 3. The CDR3: CASNRDRGNTEAFF. For the CDR3, the DNA is TGCGCCAGCAATAGGGACAGGGGGAACACTGAAGCTTTCTTT.

This sequence joins TRBV6-5 and TRBJ1-1; TRBD1 agrees at 8 bases. Germline V gene data show CDR1 as MNHEY and CDR2 as SVGAGI. The CDR3 has 15 amino acids. With 6 bases clipped from V and 10 bases from J, the junction kept 16 bases outside the gene matches. The CDR3 is CASSRKQGEALGAFF. CDR3 DNA: TGTGCCAGCAGCCGCAAACAGGGGGAGGCATTAGGAGCTTTCTTT.

The chain combines TRBV10-1 with TRBJ2-1; TRBD1 might be the D (7 bases). Looked up from germline, CDR1 is WNHNN and CDR2 is SYGVQD (reference sequence). This CDR3 is 15 amino acids long. The germline V and J ends were trimmed by 5 bases and 6 bases, with 17 bases remaining between them. CDR3 sequence: CASSITQGGGNEQFF. The CDR3 DNA follows: TGCGCCAGCAGTATAACCCAGGGGGGTGGCAATGAGCAGTTCTTC.

The V call is TRBV6-6, the J call TRBJ1-2; D unresolved. CDR3 length: 16 residues. V was clipped by 3 bases and J by 8 bases, with 22 bases between them. Germline V gives CDR1 MNHNY, CDR2 SVGAGI (reference sequence). CDR3 residues: CASSYFAVGGPYGYTF. In DNA, the CDR3 is TGTGCCAGCAGTTATTTCGCGGTCGGAGGTCCCTACGGCTACACCTTC.

This clone appeared a single time. This chain joins TRBV28 and TRBJ2-7; 9 bases agree with TRBD2. Germline V gene lookup returns CDR1 MDHEN and CDR2 SYDVKM. The trim removed 6 bases at V and 5 bases at J, leaving 14 bases unmatched. The CDR3 length is 16 residues. The CDR3 DNA is TGTGCCAGCAGCTTAGCGGGAGTTGGCGCAATCGACGAGCAGTACTTC. It codes for CASSLAGVGAIDEQYF.

The rearrangement links TRBV28 to TRBJ1-2; 9 bases line up with TRBD1. Germline CDR1 and CDR2: MDHEN and SYDVKM. This CDR3 is 17 amino acids long. The trim removed 7 bases at V and 4 bases at J, leaving 16 bases unmatched. The chain's CDR3 is CASTFYVPGQGRYGYTF. The CDR3 nucleotides read TGTGCCAGCACCTTTTACGTACCGGGACAGGGACGCTATGGCTACACCTTC.

The chain recombines TRBV28 with TRBJ2-5; D not certain. Per the germline V gene, CDR1 is MDHEN and CDR2 is SYDVKM. Trimming cost V 8 bases and J 2 bases, with 12 bases left between them. CDR3 length: 13 amino acids. The CDR3: CASVPGRQETQYF. For the CDR3, the DNA is TGTGCCAGCGTTCCCGGTCGACAAGAGACCCAGTACTTC.

The table lists this clone with a count of one. This sequence joins TRBV6-5 and TRBJ1-3; D unresolved. The germline V and J ends were trimmed by 6 bases and 4 bases, with 10 bases remaining between them. Germline values: CDR1 MNHEY, CDR2 SVGAGI. The length of the CDR3 is 13 residues. CDR3 protein: CASRFSGGNTIYF. CDR3 bases: TGTGCCAGCAGATTCTCGGGGGGAAACACCATATATTTT.

The rearrangement joins TRBV7-3 to TRBJ2-2; D is uncertain. The CDR3 runs to 17 residues. Germline V lookup: CDR1 SGHTA, CDR2 FQGTGA. V lost 5 bases and J lost 0, with 16 bases in between. The CDR3 coding sequence is TGTGCCAGCAGCACAAACCGACACGTCACGAACACCGGGGAGCTGTTTTTT. This sequence encodes CASSTNRHVTNTGELFF.

The CDR3 protein is CSARANYGYTF. CDR3 nucleotides: TGCAGTGCCAGGGCAAATTATGGCTACACCTTC. The rearrangement joins TRBV20-1 to TRBJ1-2; D might be TRBD1 (5 bases). V lost 6 bases, J lost 5 bases, and 10 bases lay in between. The V gene's germline CDR1 is DFQATT and CDR2 SNEGSKA (reference sequence). CDR3 length: 11 amino acids.

The chain recombines TRBV15 with TRBJ2-7; D perhaps matches TRBD1 (6 bases). Trimming removed 3 bases at V and 0 bases at J, with 12 bases between. This CDR3 is 15 amino acids long. Germline CDR1 reads LNHNV; CDR2 reads YYDKDF (reference sequence). The CDR3 sequence: CATSRFGGISYEQYF. CDR3 coding DNA: TGTGCCACCAGCAGGTTTGGGGGCATCTCCTACGAGCAGTACTTC.

The chain uses TRBV5-6 and TRBJ1-2; the D is unclear. Per the germline V gene, CDR1 is SGHDT and CDR2 is YYEEEE. This CDR3 has 15 residues. V shed 4 bases and J shed 4 bases, with 17 bases lying between them. The chain's CDR3 is CASSPGRHTTYGYTF. CDR3 DNA: TGTGCCAGCAGCCCGGGAAGGCATACGACCTATGGCTACACCTTC.